What follows are 3 T cell receptor delta chains derived from one specimen sequenced in a study of γδ T cells in repeated Plasmodium falciparum infection (dated by TCRdb to the early 2020s). Libraries came from multiplex PCR. TCRdb names Illumina MiSeq as the instrument used. TCRdb reprocessed the public reads with the caller CATT; rows with the same DNA were merged afterwards. The sample contains around 50,000 delta-chain clones, around 1.7% of them found a single time. The ten largest clonotypes hold around 16% of the sample. For bulk TCR repertoire analysis, Vgamma9/Vdelta2+ and Vdelta2-negative gammadelta T cell populations were flow-sorted out of peripheral blood mononuclear cells. Sequenced sample: gamma-delta T cells from blood. All receptors come from a pool of human donors (malaria-infected and uninfected, not separated).

With respect to this clone: TCRdb lists the protein of a much larger clone for this DNA, which differs at residue 12, so this is likely a read error; the protein given here is translated from the DNA itself. The rearrangement uses TRDV1 and TRDJ1; 9 bases match TRDD3. TCRdb supplies no J gene; here it was assigned by aligning the nucleotide sequence to germline. This CDR3 is built from 17 residues. Germline values: CDR1 TSWWSYY, CDR2 QGS. V lost 3 bases, J lost 6 bases, and 14 bases stayed unmatched. The CDR3 region has the DNA TGTGCTCTTGGGGAGCTACGTGCTGGGGGATTAGGATATAAACTCATCTTT. Translating it yields CALGELRAGGLGYKLIF.

This clone has a handful of counts. Given a far larger clone just one base away, this is likely a sequencing read error. Other nucleotide sequences from this sample produce the same CDR3. The chain couples TRDV3 to TRDJ1, with D possibly TRDD2 on 6 matching bases. TCRdb carries no J gene annotation; the J gene was assigned here by matching the DNA with germline. Germline CDR1 reads TVYSNPD; CDR2 reads GDNSRS (reference sequence). This CDR3 spans 21 amino acids. CDR3 coding DNA: TGTGCCTTTGTGGGACCTTCCCCAATCCTCGAATCACCCGGAGCCACCGACAAACTCATCTTT. Residues: CAFVGPSPILESPGATDKLIF.

This clone came up many times. The TCRdb protein, from a much larger clone, departs from this DNA's translation at residue 19, likely by read error; the protein shown derives from the DNA. No J gene was named, though the V gene is TRDV1; the D call TRDD3 from the table was never checked on the DNA. Germline CDR1 and CDR2: TSWWSYY and QGS. The CDR3 contains 20 residues. The DNA of the CDR3 is TGTGCTCTTGGGGCTCCATTTTCCTACTTACACTGGGGGGCCACTGTTAAACTCACCTTT. This codes for CALGAPFSYLHWGATVKLTF.